Here is one T cell receptor beta chain with its context. No antigen is known for it. Unique molecular identifiers were present on the cDNA, and a universal primer site came from template switching. Each CDR3 protein gets one entry after TCRdb re-called the 5' RACE reads with MiXCR. The table shows some 710,000 distinct CDR3 sequences, with roughly 6% occurring only once. In every case, the donor was a healthy Caucasian. This sample was included in a study of identical twins. Overall study results and limits: Beta out-of-frame sequences displayed a weaker excess of sharing between twins.

V was cut by 1 base and J by 2 bases, with 11 bases left in between. Germline V gene lookup returns CDR1 SGHDN and CDR2 FVKESK. The CDR3 has 15 amino acids. The chain is built from TRBV14 and TRBJ2-5; D gene uncertain. This receptor was obtained from a man aged 18 to 29 in good health. Sequenced: naive T cells sorted from blood. DNA for the CDR3: TGTGCCAGCAGCCAAGCGTTGGGCAGACAAGAGACCCAGTACTTC. It translates to CASSQALGRQETQYF.